This TCR beta chain was identified in a study of CXCR3-negative and CXCR3-positive naive CD8 T cells (dated by TCRdb to the late 2010s). In the study overall: In total, roughly 140 million TRB reads were obtained, which works out to roughly 1.5 +/- 0.3 million reads per library. Diversity and physicochemical repertoire analyses covered 10 to 11 donors pooled from two independent experiments. The TRBV-TRBJ cluster analysis covered naive subsets from about five donors and memory cells from 3 donors.

CDR1 and CDR2, per the germline V gene, are SGHVS and FQNEAQ. The CDR3 contains 14 residues, cysteine and phenylalanine counted. No DNA accompanies this entry. These reads were obtained on a NextSeq 550. The Human TCR Profiling Kit (MiLaboratory) was used to prepare UMI-labeled 5' RACE TRB cDNA libraries. cDNA synthesis used the entire amount of extracted RNA, and PCR amplification then used the entire amount of cDNA produced. Libraries were prepared in parallel with an identical number of PCR cycles. In the authors' own workflow: With a minimum of two reads required per UMI, MIGEC and MiXCR pulled out about 49,000 +/- 11,000 unique UMI-labeled TRB cDNA molecules from each library. An average of roughly 40,000 +/- 10,000 functional in-frame TRB CDR3 nucleotide clonotypes without stop codons was found per library. After each sample was downsampled to 5000 UMI-labeled TRB molecules, VDJtools was used to calculate diversity metrics such as normalized Shannon-Wiener and Chao1. Clonotype-size-weighted physicochemical properties of the central five CDR3 residues (interaction energy, strength, volume and Kidera factor 4) were computed in VDJtools. TCRdb reprocessed the reads and provides one entry for every CDR3 protein sequence; no DNA is given. Here the V and J calls rest on TCRdb's processing, not on the authors' analysis. This sample's clone table shows 45,000 to 75,000 distinct CDR3 sequences. The ten largest clonotypes hold about 0.43% of the sample.

Each CD8+ T cell subset was flow-sorted in triplicate, and some 300,000 cells per subset were placed directly into RLT lysis buffer. To keep memory contaminants out, a stringent definition of naive CD8+ T cells was applied: CD45RO-CCR7+CD27+CD95-. Peripheral blood mononuclear cells were isolated from buffy coats by standard density gradient centrifugation. A FACSAria III was used to flow-sort naive CD8+ T cells into CXCR3-negative and CXCR3-positive populations. Total RNA was extracted from sorted cells with an RNeasy Mini Kit. What the authors observed across the whole study: Repertoire diversity was comparably high in both naive subsets but much lower in memory CD8+ T cells. Because surface CD5, which is linked to self-reactivity in mice, was comparable between the naive subsets, TCR interaction strength was also inferred from TRB CDR3 physicochemical properties. Compared with CXCR3-negative naive cells, CXCR3-positive naive cells had TRB CDR3s with higher hydrophobicity (lower Kidera factor 4), lower energy, and higher strength and volume indices. Freshly isolated PBMCs were used for most assays because CXCR3 expression partially decreased after cryopreservation. TRBV-TRBJ usage was similar between naive CXCR3-negative and CXCR3-positive cells from the same donor, while memory cells showed distinct patterns.

As regards this clonotype: This clone's antigen is unknown.

Material: naive CXCR3- CD8+ T cells from blood. In light of the paper, this sample's cell subset or site label describes: CD45RO-CCR7+CD27+CD95- naive CD8+ T cells lacking CXCR3 (TNR3-). The chain employs TRBV7-8 and TRBJ2-7; lacking DNA, the TRBD1 call made by TCRdb goes unchecked. This receptor was identified in a human donor in good health. Some clones in this sample may be carry-over from other donors' samples. The CDR3 has the sequence CASSPGDSTYEQYF.